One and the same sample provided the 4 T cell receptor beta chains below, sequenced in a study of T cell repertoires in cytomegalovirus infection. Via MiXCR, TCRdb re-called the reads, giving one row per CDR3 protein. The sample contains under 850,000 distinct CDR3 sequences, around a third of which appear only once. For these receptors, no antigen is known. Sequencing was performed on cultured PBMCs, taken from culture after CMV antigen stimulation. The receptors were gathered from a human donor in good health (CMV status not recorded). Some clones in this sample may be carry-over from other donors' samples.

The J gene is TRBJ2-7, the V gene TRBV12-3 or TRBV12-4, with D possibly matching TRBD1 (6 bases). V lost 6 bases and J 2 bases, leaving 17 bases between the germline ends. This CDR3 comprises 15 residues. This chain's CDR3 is CASSFLGTTPYEQYF. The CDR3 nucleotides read TGTGCCAGCAGCTTCCTCGGGACAACTCCCTACGAGCAGTACTTC.

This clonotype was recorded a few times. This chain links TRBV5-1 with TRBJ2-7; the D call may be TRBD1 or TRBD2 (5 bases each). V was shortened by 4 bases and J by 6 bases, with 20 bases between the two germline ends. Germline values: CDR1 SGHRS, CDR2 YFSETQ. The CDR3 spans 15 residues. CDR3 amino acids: CASSPSAGTQGEQYF. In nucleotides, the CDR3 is TGCGCCAGCAGCCCCAGCGCCGGGACGCAAGGCGAGCAGTACTTC.

This CDR3 is CSASALTGNEQFF. CDR3 nucleotides: TGCAGTGCTAGCGCGCTTACGGGCAATGAGCAGTTCTTC. The chain combines TRBV20-1 with TRBJ2-1, with D uncertain. This CDR3 region has 13 residues. Germline V gene sequence: CDR1 DFQATT, CDR2 SNEGSKA (reference sequence). Trimming cost V 3 bases and J 6 bases, with 12 bases left between them.

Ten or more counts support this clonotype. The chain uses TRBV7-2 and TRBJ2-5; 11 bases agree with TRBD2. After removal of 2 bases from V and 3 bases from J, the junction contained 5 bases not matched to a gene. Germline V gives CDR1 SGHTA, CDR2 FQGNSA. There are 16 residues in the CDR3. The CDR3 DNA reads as TGTGCCAGCAGCTTACAACTAGCGGGAGTGGAAGAGACCCAGTACTTC. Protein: CASSLQLAGVEETQYF. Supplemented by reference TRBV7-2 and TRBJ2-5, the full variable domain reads GAGVSQSPSNKVTEKGKDVELRCDPISGHTALYWYRQSLGQGLEFLIYFQGNSAPDKSGLPSDRFSAERTGGSVSTLTIQRTQQEDSAVYLCASSLQLAGVEETQYFGPGTRLLVL.